The 27 T cell receptor beta chains below all came from one sample that was sequenced in a study of T cell repertoires in cytomegalovirus infection. No antigen has been identified for these receptors. TCRdb re-analysed the reads in MiXCR, keeping a single row per CDR3 protein. This table holds about 500,000 distinct CDR3 sequences, around a third found once. The source material was cultured PBMCs, sampled from culture after CMV antigen stimulation. The receptor source for this set is a human donor in good health (CMV status not recorded). Some clones in this sample may be carry-over from other donors' samples.

A few counts support this clonotype. V usage is TRBV4-1 and J usage is TRBJ2-3; D call uncertain. This CDR3 contains 16 residues. CDR1 is MGHRA, CDR2 YSYEKL, per germline. V lost 1 base, J lost 3 bases, and 14 bases lay in between. In DNA form, the CDR3 reads TGCGCCAGCAGCCAAGTCGGTCTGTCGTGGACAGATACGCAGTATTTT. It codes for CASSQVGLSWTDTQYF.

This clonotype has just a few counts. V is TRBV5-6 and J is TRBJ2-4; 9 bases are a match to TRBD1. V lost 5 bases, J lost 0 bases, and 6 bases stayed unmatched. Looked up from germline, CDR1 is SGHDT and CDR2 is YYEEEE. There are 16 residues in the CDR3. CDR3 nucleotide sequence: TGTGCCAGCAGAGAGACAGGGGGACTAGCCAAAAACATTCAGTACTTC. It encodes CASRETGGLAKNIQYF.

The chain links TRBV28 to TRBJ1-2; no clear D gene. CDR3 length: 13 residues. Germline V gene data show CDR1 as MDHEN and CDR2 as SYDVKM. Trimming took off 2 bases at V and 5 bases at J, with 9 bases between the two ends. CDR3 sequence: CASSLIPGYGYTF. CDR3 in DNA: TGTGCCAGCAGTTTAATCCCCGGTTATGGCTACACCTTC.

This clonotype was seen more than once but under ten times. The chain uses TRBV11-2 and TRBJ2-3; D remains ambiguous. Germline V gene sequence: CDR1 SGHAT, CDR2 FQNNGV. With 4 bases removed from V and 4 bases from J, the gap between germline ends came to 9 bases. This CDR3 has 13 residues. CDR3 sequence: CASSSDISDTQYF. Written as DNA, the CDR3 is TGTGCCAGCAGCTCCGACATATCAGATACGCAGTATTTT.

V gene TRBV7-7 combines with J gene TRBJ2-7; 12 bases are a match to TRBD1. This CDR3 has 15 amino acids. CDR1 and CDR2 (germline): SSHAT, FNYEAQ (reference sequence). The J segment lost 4 bases and the V segment lost 8 bases, leaving 9 bases of the junction unmatched. CDR3 nucleotides: TGTGCCAGCGCCTTCGGGACAGGGGGCGAATACGAGCAGTACTTC. Translating it yields CASAFGTGGEYEQYF.

The chain employs TRBV4-3 and TRBJ2-1, with D perhaps TRBD2 (6 bases). Germline assignment: CDR1 LGHNA and CDR2 YSLEER. V lost 0 bases, J lost 7 bases, and 13 bases lay in between. The CDR3 covers 15 residues. CDR3 DNA: TGCGCCAGCAGCCAAGAATTGGAGGGGAGGAATGAGCAGTTCTTC. It specifies CASSQELEGRNEQFF.

This clonotype was seen ten or more times. The rearrangement uses TRBV14 and TRBJ2-3; D possibly uses TRBD1 or TRBD2 (5 bases each). With 3 bases removed from V and 12 bases from J, the gap between germline ends came to 16 bases. Germline CDR1 and CDR2: SGHDN and FVKESK. The CDR3 is 13 amino acids. The CDR3, as DNA: TGTGCCAGCAGCCACGGGGACGGCCTACCCCAGTATTTT. Amino acid sequence: CASSHGDGLPQYF.

This clonotype was observed a few times. The genes are TRBV27 and TRBJ1-6; weak D call: TRBD1 (6 bases). The V and J ends lost 11 bases and 6 bases respectively, with 17 bases between them. The germline V gene encodes CDR1 MNHEY and CDR2 SMNVEV (reference sequence). The CDR3 consists of 14 residues. The CDR3 sequence is CAAQSTGSNSPLHF. For the CDR3, the DNA is TGTGCCGCCCAATCAACAGGGTCTAATTCACCCCTCCACTTT.

This chain uses TRBV28 with TRBJ1-2; 8 bases fit TRBD1. CDR1 is MDHEN and CDR2 is SYDVKM in the germline V gene. This CDR3 is 14 amino acids long. Trimming took 6 bases from V and 4 from J; bases not matched to a gene: 7. The DNA for the CDR3 is TGTGCCAGCAGCTCCTCAGGGGGCCTCTATGGCTACACCTTC. This encodes CASSSSGGLYGYTF.

The rearrangement joins TRBV30 to TRBJ1-1; possibly TRBD1 for D (6 bases). CDR1 is GTSNPN and CDR2 is SVGIG in the germline V gene (reference sequence). V was trimmed by 2 bases and J by 0 bases, leaving 19 bases between them. The CDR3 consists of 17 residues. Here the CDR3 DNA reads TGTGCCTGGAGTCCAGCCCGGCGGGGGGCTGTGAACACTGAAGCTTTCTTT. It specifies CAWSPARRGAVNTEAFF.

This chain uses TRBV7-6 with TRBJ2-3, with D uncertain. Germline V gene lookup returns CDR1 SGHVS and CDR2 FNYEAQ. The V end lost 6 bases, the J end lost 6 bases, and 16 bases lay between the germline ends. This CDR3 contains 14 residues. CDR3 region: CASRPWFGADTQYF. The CDR3 coding sequence is TGTGCCAGCAGGCCCTGGTTTGGAGCTGATACGCAGTATTTT.

The chain carries TRBV6-2 or TRBV6-3 and TRBJ2-2, with 7 bases identical to TRBD1. V trimming: 8 bases; J trimming: 5 bases; junction bases outside the gene matches: 11. Per the germline V gene, CDR1 is MNHEY and CDR2 is SVGEGT. The CDR3 is made up of 15 amino acids. The CDR3 DNA follows: TGTGCCAGCCGAAAGGACAGGCCCCCTACCGGGGAGCTGTTTTTT. Protein sequence: CASRKDRPPTGELFF.

This clonotype showed up many times. The chain employs TRBV27 and TRBJ2-4; D is undetermined. The germline V gene has CDR1 MNHEY and CDR2 SMNVEV (reference sequence). The CDR3 spans 13 residues. V lost 2 bases and J lost 1, with 3 bases in between. Written as DNA, the CDR3 is TGTGCCAGCAGTTTAGCTGCCAAAAACATTCAGTACTTC. As protein: CASSLAAKNIQYF.

This clonotype was counted only a few times. The rearrangement uses TRBV7-8 and TRBJ2-7, with 9 positions matching TRBD2. With 1 base clipped from V and 4 bases from J, the junction kept 8 bases outside the gene matches. In germline, CDR1 is SGHVS, CDR2 FQNEAQ. This CDR3 region has 16 residues. The CDR3: CASSLGSAGGPYEQYV. In DNA, the CDR3 is TGTGCCAGCAGCTTAGGCTCAGCGGGAGGACCATACGAGCAGTACGTC.

The chain recombines TRBV6-5 with TRBJ1-1; a possible D gene is TRBD1 (5 bases). The CDR3 totals 14 residues. V was pared by 0 bases and J by 3 bases, with 8 bases between. The V gene's germline CDR1 is MNHEY and CDR2 SVGAGI. CDR3 sequence (DNA): TGTGCCAGCAGTTACTCGGGACGGCACACTGAAGCTTTCTTT. It translates to CASSYSGRHTEAFF.

The chain combines TRBV6-1 with TRBJ1-4; 9 nucleotides agree with TRBD1. The CDR3 is 17 amino acids. Germline V lookup: CDR1 MNHNS, CDR2 SASEGT. After removal of 4 bases from V and 10 bases from J, the junction contained 16 bases not matched to a gene. CDR3 bases: TGTGCCAGCAGTGGGCCCGGAATGGGACAGGGAAGGGGAAAACTGTTTTTT. Protein: CASSGPGMGQGRGKLFF.

The chain couples TRBV5-3 to TRBJ1-5; perhaps TRBD1 as D (5 bases). TRBV5-3 is an ORF, with its function uncertain. V shed 8 bases and J shed 6 bases, with 15 bases lying between them. This CDR3 comprises 13 residues. CDR3 DNA sequence: TGTGCCAGCAGTCCACTCGGGGGTCAGCCCCAGCATTTT. Translated, it gives CASSPLGGQPQHF.

This clonotype was seen at least ten times. The V call is TRBV7-2, the J call TRBJ2-5; TRBD1 matches at 12 bases. The CDR3 is 15 amino acids. Germline CDR1 is SGHTA and CDR2 is FQGNSA. V was clipped by 3 bases and J by 5 bases; unmatched bases: 4. CDR3 protein: CASSFGTGGAETQYF. DNA of the CDR3: TGTGCCAGCAGCTTTGGGACAGGGGGCGCCGAGACCCAGTACTTC.

V is TRBV6-1 and J is TRBJ1-1, with D hard to call. Trimming took 7 bases from V and 5 from J, leaving 8 bases between them. The CDR3 has 11 amino acids. Germline lookup yields CDR1 MNHNS and CDR2 SASEGT. Written as DNA, the CDR3 is TGTGCCAGCACCGACCCAACTGAAGCTTTCTTT. It codes for CASTDPTEAFF.

This sequence joins TRBV19 and TRBJ2-1; TRBD2 aligns across 9 bases. V shed 5 bases, J shed 7 bases, and the junction held 15 bases outside the gene matches. The CDR3 loop spans 17 amino acids. Germline V gene lookup returns CDR1 LNHDA and CDR2 SQIVND (reference sequence). CDR3: CASSRALREGPLNEQFF. In DNA form, the CDR3 reads TGTGCCAGTAGTCGAGCCCTGCGGGAGGGTCCACTAAATGAGCAGTTCTTC.

The chain uses TRBV6-1 and TRBJ1-2; no reliable D call. Germline assignment: CDR1 MNHNS and CDR2 SASEGT. The CDR3 contains 15 residues. Trimming stripped 7 bases from V and 2 bases from J, with 17 bases between. The CDR3 DNA reads as TGTGCCAGCAACCCCCAAGCGGGAGCGAACTATGGCTACACCTTC. Its protein is CASNPQAGANYGYTF.

DNA for the CDR3: TGTGCCAGCTACCCCGGGACTAGCGGGAATAGGGGTTCGCAGTATTTT. This gives the protein CASYPGTSGNRGSQYF. V is TRBV7-8 and J is TRBJ2-3; 13 bases are a match to TRBD2. The CDR3 contains 16 residues. V was clipped by 8 bases and J by 10 bases; unmatched bases: 15. CDR1 and CDR2 (germline): SGHVS, FQNEAQ.

The chain employs TRBV20-1 and TRBJ2-1; D uncertain. Germline V gene sequence: CDR1 DFQATT, CDR2 SNEGSKA (reference sequence). The CDR3 spans 10 residues. V lost 3 bases, J lost 10 bases, and 7 bases lay in between. CDR3 in DNA: TGCAGTGCTAGTCTGGGCGAGCAGTTCTTC. This gives the protein CSASLGEQFF.

The chain combines TRBV6-2 or TRBV6-3 with TRBJ2-2; D is unclear. This CDR3 is 16 amino acids long. The V gene's germline CDR1 is MNHEY and CDR2 SVGEGT. Trimming took off 6 bases at V and 0 bases at J, with 14 bases between the two ends. CDR3 nucleotide sequence: TGTGCCAGCAGAAACGGTTTAGAATCGAACACCGGGGAGCTGTTTTTT. Its protein is CASRNGLESNTGELFF.

This clonotype showed up just a few times. The J gene is TRBJ2-5, the V gene TRBV15; D unresolved. The germline CDR1 and CDR2 sequences are LNHNV and YYDKDF (reference sequence). The CDR3 length is 12 residues. V was shortened by 9 bases and J by 1 base, with 9 bases between the two germline ends. CDR3 residues: CATQRPQETQYF. The CDR3 DNA sequence: TGTGCCACTCAACGCCCCCAAGAGACCCAGTACTTC.

This sequence joins TRBV7-2 and TRBJ1-4; D is undetermined. V was clipped by 5 bases and J by 8 bases, with 12 bases between them. Germline lookup yields CDR1 SGHTA and CDR2 FQGNSA. The CDR3 is 13 amino acids. The chain's CDR3 is CASSQSATEKLFF. The CDR3 DNA follows: TGTGCCAGCAGCCAATCTGCAACGGAAAAACTGTTTTTT.

V is TRBV7-4 and J is TRBJ1-1; 7 bases are shared with TRBD1. This CDR3 has 16 residues. Looked up from germline, CDR1 is SGHVT and CDR2 is SQSDAQ. Trimming removed 5 bases from V and 0 bases from J; junction bases left unmatched: 9. The CDR3, as DNA: TGTGCCAGCAGCAACCGGGACAGACCTCTGAACACTGAAGCTTTCTTT. Translation gives CASSNRDRPLNTEAFF.